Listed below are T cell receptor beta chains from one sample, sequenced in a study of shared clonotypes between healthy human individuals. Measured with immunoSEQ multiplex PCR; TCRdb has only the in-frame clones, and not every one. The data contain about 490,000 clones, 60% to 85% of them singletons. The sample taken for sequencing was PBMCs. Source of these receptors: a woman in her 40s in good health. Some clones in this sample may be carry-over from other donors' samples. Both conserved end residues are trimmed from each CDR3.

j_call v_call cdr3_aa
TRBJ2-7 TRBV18 ASSPGRYYEQY
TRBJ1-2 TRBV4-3 ASSQDLQGDGYT
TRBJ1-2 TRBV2 ASSRQGTTNYGYT
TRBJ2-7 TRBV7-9 ASSHRLALTYEQY
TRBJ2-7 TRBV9 ASSVEGSGQY
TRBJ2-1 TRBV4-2 ASSQGTSGSFPNEQF
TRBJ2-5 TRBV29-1 SVGAGGQETQY
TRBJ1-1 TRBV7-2 ASSWSRDRVGAF
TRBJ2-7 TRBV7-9 ASSPGQGRPYEQY
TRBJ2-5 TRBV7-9 ASSLEGGRWARRQETQY
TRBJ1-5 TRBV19 ASSIQGAQPQH
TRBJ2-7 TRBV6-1 ASREGGVGFYEQY
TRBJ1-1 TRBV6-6 ASSPIGGTEAF
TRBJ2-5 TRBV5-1 ASSPVPGKETQY
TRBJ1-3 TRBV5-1 ASSLTGSGNTIY
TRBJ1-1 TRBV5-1 ASSLEGSLIGEAF
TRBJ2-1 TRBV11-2 ASSGTTGGNEQF
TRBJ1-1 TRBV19 ASSRQGVDTEAF
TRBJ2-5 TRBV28 AIRTAKGETQY
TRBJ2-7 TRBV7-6 ASSLRGEWEQY
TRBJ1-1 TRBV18 ASSPRQGGLNTEAF
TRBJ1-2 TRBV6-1 ASRERGGYT
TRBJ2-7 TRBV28 ATDRGGFYEQY
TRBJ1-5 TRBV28 ASSPLWGLDQPQH
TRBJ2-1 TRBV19 ASSAGLAGGWDEQF
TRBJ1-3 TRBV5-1 ASSFGRGGNTIY
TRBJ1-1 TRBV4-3 ASSQEVGSTEAF
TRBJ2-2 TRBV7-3 ASSRNTGELF
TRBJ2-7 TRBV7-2 ASSLLAGGPYEQY
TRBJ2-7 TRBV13 ASSLRGSRYEQY
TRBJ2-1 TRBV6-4 ASSDSAGGGNEQF
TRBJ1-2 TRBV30 AWLVAYGYT
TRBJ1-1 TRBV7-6 ASSWGLGNTEAF
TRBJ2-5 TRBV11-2 ASSTRSDRILGETQY
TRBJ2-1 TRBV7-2 ASSQLAGVSGEQF
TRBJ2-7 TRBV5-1 ASSVSGTYEQY
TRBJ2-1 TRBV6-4 ASSDSMTELV
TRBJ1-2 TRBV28 AVGVEINYGYT
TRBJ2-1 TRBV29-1 SIQTPYSYNEQF
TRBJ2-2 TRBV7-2 ASTTVAGELF